This TCR beta chain was found in a study of CD8 T cells in Susac syndrome. Those who served as multiple sclerosis controls were treatment-naive patients with stable or active relapsing-remitting disease. TEMRA cells were FACS-enriched, unlike CD8+ and CD4+ T cells, which were negatively isolated. Random hexamers served to reverse transcribe roughly 0.45 to 1 ug RNA. MiXCR was run by TCRdb on the immunoSEQ multiplex PCR reads, yielding one entry per CDR3 protein. The sample comprises about 280,000 distinct CDR3 sequences, roughly 81% of which are singletons, and around 0.12% rests with the top ten. V trimming: 7 bases; J trimming: 0 bases; junction bases outside the gene matches: 5. CDR3 length equals 14 residues. Germline CDR1 reads MNHEY; CDR2 reads SMNVEV (reference sequence).

Sequenced: CD8+ T cells from PBMCs. This TCR was recovered from a human donor with multiple sclerosis. The chain joins TRBV27 to TRBJ2-7, with 8 positions matching TRBD1. The CDR3 region is CASTLTGASYEQYF. DNA for the CDR3: TGTGCCAGCACCCTGACAGGGGCCTCCTACGAGCAGTACTTC.